The 25 T cell receptor beta chains below were found in one sample sequenced in a study of T-cell reconstitution after alpha-beta-depleted transplantation in children. As it was prepared, the TCRbeta library received unique molecular identifiers. Using its own MiXCR run on the PCR reads, TCRdb lists one record per CDR3 protein. The table lists 300,000 to 400,000 distinct CDR3 sequences, 10% to 15% of them singletons. The material was PBMCs, obtained from the stem cell graft. These receptors came from a human donor who donated a stem cell graft to a child with Fanconi anemia.

In its sample, this clonotype was seen a few times. V and J are TRBV4-2 and TRBJ1-4, with D maybe TRBD1 (5 bases). The CDR3 sequence is 19 residues long. The germline V gene has CDR1 LGHNA and CDR2 YNFKEQ. V lost 0 bases to trimming and J lost 0 bases, with 17 bases between them. CDR3 nucleotide sequence: TGTGCCAGCAGCCAAGATACAGGAGGAGGTAGTCCAACTAATGAAAAACTGTTTTTT. Protein sequence: CASSQDTGGGSPTNEKLFF.

The J gene is TRBJ2-1, the V gene TRBV29-1; D perhaps matches TRBD2 (6 bases). The CDR3 contains 13 residues. Trimming pared 5 bases from V and 3 bases from J, leaving 11 bases between. Germline CDR1 reads SQVTM; CDR2 reads ANQGSEA. CDR3 coding DNA: TGCAGCGTTAATACGGGACTCTACAATGAGCAGTTCTTC. As protein: CSVNTGLYNEQFF.

This clonotype was detected many times. The chain is built from TRBV14 and TRBJ1-1, with D perhaps TRBD1 (6 bases). V shed 4 bases and J shed 3 bases, with 12 bases lying between them. The CDR3 has 14 residues. The V gene's germline CDR1 is SGHDN and CDR2 FVKESK. Written as DNA, the CDR3 is TGTGCCAGCAGCCCTCCAGGGGTGGACACTGAAGCTTTCTTT. It translates to CASSPPGVDTEAFF.

This clonotype was seen more than once but under ten times. The CDR3 DNA sequence: TGTGCCATCAGTGAGTCCCCTAGCGGGGGTTACACCGGGGAGCTGTTTTTT. This translates into CAISESPSGGYTGELFF. The rearrangement links TRBV10-3 to TRBJ2-2; 10 bases line up with TRBD2. The CDR3 covers 17 residues. V shed 0 bases and J 3 bases; nucleotides not matched to a gene: 4. The germline gives CDR1 ENHRY, CDR2 SYGVKD.

This chain connects TRBV20-1 to TRBJ2-1; a possible D gene is TRBD2 (5 bases). V was trimmed by 3 bases and J by 10 bases, leaving 13 bases between them. This CDR3 is 12 amino acids long. The germline V gene encodes CDR1 DFQATT and CDR2 SNEGSKA (reference sequence). CDR3 coding DNA: TGCAGTGCTAGTAGAGGAACGGGGGAGCAGTTCTTC. Translating it yields CSASRGTGEQFF.

This sequence joins TRBV7-9 and TRBJ2-5; D not certain. Germline lookup yields CDR1 SEHNR and CDR2 FQNEAQ (reference sequence). CDR3 length: 14 residues. V was pared by 5 bases and J by 1 base, with 11 bases between. This CDR3 is CASSRRTGQETQYF. The CDR3 nucleotides read TGTGCCAGCAGCCGTCGTACCGGCCAAGAGACCCAGTACTTC.

This clonotype was detected many times. The chain recombines TRBV5-1 with TRBJ1-2, with unresolved D. Trimming stripped 0 bases from V and 4 bases from J, with 7 bases between. This CDR3 comprises 13 residues. Germline assignment: CDR1 SGHRS and CDR2 YFSETQ. The CDR3 coding sequence is TGCGCCAGCAGCTTGGTGCTTGGCTATGGCTACACCTTC. It is translated as CASSLVLGYGYTF.

The rearrangement joins TRBV5-1 to TRBJ2-2; D is possibly TRBD1 (6 bases). V lost 4 bases and J lost 6, with 13 bases in between. Germline-derived CDR1 and CDR2 are SGHRS and YFSETQ. This CDR3 contains 14 residues. The CDR3 here is CASSIQGYAGELFF. Here the CDR3 DNA reads TGCGCCAGCAGCATACAGGGTTACGCCGGGGAGCTGTTTTTT.

The CDR3 DNA reads TGTGCCAGCAATAGGGACACCCCCAAGAACACCGGGGAGCTGTTTTTT. Its translation is CASNRDTPKNTGELFF. The V gene is TRBV6-1, the J gene TRBJ2-2, with D perhaps TRBD1 (6 bases). The germline V and J ends were trimmed by 7 bases and 1 base, with 16 bases remaining between them. CDR1 is MNHNS and CDR2 is SASEGT in the germline V gene. This CDR3 spans 16 amino acids.

This clonotype occurred a few times. CDR3 region: CSARSRGSLGGYTF. Here the CDR3 DNA reads TGCAGTGCTAGATCCCGAGGGAGCCTGGGTGGCTACACCTTC. The chain combines TRBV20-1 with TRBJ1-2; D ambiguous. With 2 bases removed from V and 7 bases from J, the gap between germline ends came to 17 bases. Germline CDR1 DFQATT, CDR2 SNEGSKA (reference sequence). The CDR3 length is 14 residues.

The chain is built from TRBV11-2 and TRBJ2-7; D may be TRBD2 (6 bases). The CDR3 is 15 amino acids. From germline, CDR1 is SGHAT and CDR2 FQNNGV. The V end lost 1 base, the J end lost 0 bases, and 10 bases lay between the germline ends. The CDR3 here is CASSLGPGDSYEQYF. In nucleotides, the CDR3 is TGTGCCAGCAGCTTAGGTCCGGGGGACTCCTACGAGCAGTACTTC.

The chain combines TRBV11-1 with TRBJ1-2; unclear D gene. CDR3 size: 16 residues. The germline V gene has CDR1 SGHAT and CDR2 FQDESV (reference sequence). Trimming left V 5 bases short and J 4 bases short, with 20 bases between. The CDR3 spells CASSLASGLLLYGYTF. The DNA for the CDR3 is TGTGCCAGCAGCCTCGCCTCAGGACTCTTACTCTATGGCTACACCTTC.

This clonotype showed up just a few times. V gene TRBV6-1 combines with J gene TRBJ2-2, with 11 bases that match TRBD1. This CDR3 has 16 amino acids. CDR1 and CDR2 from the germline V gene are MNHNS and SASEGT. V was pared by 5 bases and J by 4 bases, with 6 bases of the junction left unmatched. In DNA, the CDR3 is TGTGCCAGCAGTACCAGGACAGGGGGCGGCACCGGGGAGCTGTTTTTT. It yields the protein CASSTRTGGGTGELFF.

This clonotype occurred a few times. This chain's CDR3 is CASSFRRMETQYF. In DNA, the CDR3 is TGTGCCAGCAGTTTTAGAAGGATGGAGACCCAGTACTTC. This chain joins TRBV27 and TRBJ2-5, with D uncertain. The CDR3 has 13 amino acids. Trimming removed 3 bases at V and 5 bases at J, with 10 bases between. The germline V gene encodes CDR1 MNHEY and CDR2 SMNVEV (reference sequence).

This clonotype was seen only a few times. This rearrangement joins TRBV5-1 to TRBJ1-2, with a tentative D call TRBD1 (6 bases). Per germline, CDR1 SGHRS and CDR2 YFSETQ. Trimming left V 3 bases short and J 6 bases short, with 12 bases between. CDR3 size: 13 residues. This CDR3 reads CASSSAGDHGYTF. The CDR3 DNA reads TGCGCCAGCAGCTCAGCAGGGGATCATGGCTACACCTTC.

This clonotype has just a few counts. This chain links TRBV5-1 with TRBJ1-4; 8 bases line up with TRBD1. The CDR3 runs to 16 residues. With V trimmed by 4 bases and J by 8 bases, 13 bases remained unmatched. Germline-derived CDR1 and CDR2 are SGHRS and YFSETQ. CDR3 protein: CASSLNPGGAGEKLFF. In DNA form, the CDR3 reads TGCGCCAGCAGCCTGAATCCAGGGGGCGCTGGGGAAAAACTGTTTTTT.

This clonotype has a handful of counts. The chain carries TRBV11-2 and TRBJ2-5, with TRBD2 matching 10 bases. The CDR3 contains 19 residues. The trim removed 4 bases at V and 2 bases at J, leaving 16 bases unmatched. Germline CDR1 and CDR2: SGHAT and FQNNGV. The CDR3 sequence: CASSSGFLAGGQTQETQYF. CDR3 DNA sequence: TGTGCCAGCAGCTCCGGTTTTTTAGCGGGGGGCCAAACTCAAGAGACCCAGTACTTC. The variable domain in full, completed from reference TRBV11-2 and TRBJ2-5, reads EAGVAQSPRYKIIEKRQSVAFWCNPISGHATLYWYQQILGQGPKLLIQFQNNGVVDDSQLPKDRFSAERLKGVDSTLKIQPAKLEDSAVYLCASSSGFLAGGQTQETQYFGPGTRLLVL.

This clonotype was observed a handful of times. The CDR3 coding sequence is TGCGCCAGCAGCCCTACTAGCGGGGAGACCTACGAGCAGTACTTC. It codes for CASSPTSGETYEQYF. This chain connects TRBV5-1 to TRBJ2-7, with 10 positions matching TRBD2. CDR3 length equals 15 residues. V shed 4 bases, J shed 2 bases, and the junction held 6 bases outside the gene matches. Germline V gene sequence: CDR1 SGHRS, CDR2 YFSETQ.

This clonotype was detected ten times or more. This sequence joins TRBV12-3 or TRBV12-4 and TRBJ1-1; D ambiguous. This CDR3 spans 12 amino acids. V lost 5 bases and J lost 5, with 9 bases in between. This CDR3 reads CASSQWVTEAFF. CDR3 nucleotide sequence: TGTGCCAGCAGTCAGTGGGTAACTGAAGCTTTCTTT.

This clonotype was recorded many times. The chain joins TRBV2 to TRBJ2-3, with 12 positions matching TRBD2. The trim removed 3 bases at V and 4 bases at J, leaving 2 bases unmatched. This CDR3 region has 15 residues. Germline V lookup: CDR1 SNHLY, CDR2 FYNNEI. Here the CDR3 reads CASSETSGGADTQYF. The CDR3 region has the DNA TGTGCCAGCAGTGAGACTAGCGGGGGTGCAGATACGCAGTATTTT. The whole variable domain, filled in from reference TRBV2 and TRBJ2-3, reads EPEVTQTPSHQVTQMGQEVILRCVPISNHLYFYWYRQILGQKVEFLVSFYNNEISEKSEIFDDQFSVERPDGSNFTLKIRSTKLEDSAMYFCASSETSGGADTQYFGPGTRLTVL.

This clonotype was observed at least ten times. The chain links TRBV6-5 to TRBJ2-7, with D perhaps assigned TRBD1 or TRBD2 (5 bases each). The CDR3 is 16 residues long. Germline loops: CDR1 MNHEY, CDR2 SVGAGI. The ends were cut back, 7 bases at V and 0 bases at J, with 19 bases in the middle. The CDR3 sequence: CASTSLSGRSSYEQYF. DNA of the CDR3: TGTGCCAGCACCAGCCTATCGGGACGCAGCTCCTACGAGCAGTACTTC.

This clonotype was detected a few times. V and J are TRBV2 and TRBJ1-6; D unresolved. The V gene's germline CDR1 is SNHLY and CDR2 FYNNEI. The CDR3 has 15 amino acids. The germline V and J ends were trimmed by 7 bases and 0 bases, with 10 bases remaining between them. Written as DNA, the CDR3 is TGTGCCAGCACAGGAGGGAGCTCCTATAATTCACCCCTCCACTTT. The encoded protein is CASTGGSSYNSPLHF.

This clonotype was seen many times. The V call is TRBV25-1, the J call TRBJ2-7; 9 nucleotides match TRBD1. The J segment lost 1 base and the V segment lost 7 bases, leaving 8 bases of the junction unmatched. The CDR3 loop spans 15 amino acids. Germline CDR1 and CDR2: MGHDK and SYGVNS. CDR3 in DNA: TGTGCCAGCACCAGGACAGGGGCCCCTTCCTACGAGCAGTACTTC. Its translation: CASTRTGAPSYEQYF.

With respect to this clonotype: At one end, the junction sequence differs from germline, possibly due to a read error. CDR3 coding DNA: TGCGCCAGCAGCCAAGATACAGGGTATAGGCTAAATTTT. Translating gives CASSQDTGYRLNF. This chain connects TRBV4-3 to TRBJ1-5; weak D call: TRBD1 (6 bases). The germline CDR1 and CDR2 sequences are LGHNA and YSLEER. The CDR3 sequence is 13 residues long.

This clonotype was detected a few times. J is TRBJ1-6 and V is TRBV18, with D perhaps matching TRBD1 (5 bases). This CDR3 has 13 residues. Germline values: CDR1 KGHSH, CDR2 LQKENI. V was clipped by 5 bases and J by 8 bases, with 10 bases between them. The CDR3 DNA is TGTGCCAGCTCAACCAGGGACGATTCACCCCTCCACTTT. Translated, it gives CASSTRDDSPLHF.